This is a list of T cell receptor beta chains from one sample in a study of graft-versus-host responses after intestinal transplantation. The method was immunoSEQ multiplex PCR; TCRdb's version includes in-frame clones alone and lacks a portion of them. The table includes 65,000 to 90,000 clones, more than 80% detected once. Antigens for these TCRs are unknown. The sequencing used unstimulated CD8+ T cells sorted from spleen or lymph node cells, collected before intestinal transplant. These receptors were collected from a human donor who received an intestinal transplant. CDR3s include the opening cysteine and the closing phenylalanine or tryptophan. Fields, in order: D gene, clone size, J gene, V gene, CDR3 protein, CDR3 DNA. D genes are given only for firm matches. Rows may omit the clone size; those that give it use once, few, many or a size class.

>.|once|TRBJ1-5|TRBV7-8
CASSLDGFFGQPQHF
TGTGCCAGCAGCTTAGACGGTTTTTTTGGTCAGCCCCAGCATTTT
>.|medium-sized|TRBJ1-3|TRBV28
CASRRSLISSGNTIYF
TGTGCCAGCAGACGATCCTTAATTAGCTCTGGAAACACCATATATTTT
>.|.|TRBJ1-6|TRBV10-2
CASSESPGRGNSPLHF
TGCGCCAGCAGTGAGTCTCCGGGACGGGGGAATTCACCCCTCCACTTT
>.|.|TRBJ2-7|TRBV4-1
CASSQRDAYEQYF
TGCGCCAGCAGCCAGAGAGATGCGTACGAGCAGTACTTC
>.|.|TRBJ2-7|TRBV27
CASRGGTAALWNEQYF
TGTGCCAGCAGGGGCGGGACAGCGGCACTGTGGAACGAGCAGTACTTC
>.|.|TRBJ1-1|TRBV19
CASSTSPRFEAFF
TGTGCCAGTAGTACCTCTCCCAGATTTGAAGCTTTCTTT
>TRBD2|.|TRBJ2-7|TRBV4-2
CASSQELAGGSYEQYF
TGTGCCAGCAGCCAAGAGTTAGCGGGAGGATCCTACGAGCAGTACTTC
>TRBD1|.|TRBJ2-2|TRBV28
CASSPRQGENTGELFF
TGTGCCAGCAGTCCACGACAGGGAGAGAACACCGGGGAGCTGTTTTTT
>.|few|TRBJ1-5|TRBV28
CASRRGSEPQHF
TGTGCCAGCCGCCGGGGGTCTGAGCCCCAGCATTTT
>TRBD2|.|TRBJ2-1|TRBV5-1
CASRDWTSGIYNEQFF
TGCGCCAGCAGAGACTGGACTAGCGGAATCTACAATGAGCAGTTCTTC
>TRBD2|.|TRBJ2-7|TRBV4-1
CASSQAQEGRGGTEQYF
TGCGCCAGCAGCCAAGCTCAGGAGGGGCGGGGGGGTACGGAGCAGTACTTC
>TRBD1|.|TRBJ2-7|TRBV5-1
CASSFRQGHEQYF
TGCGCCAGCAGCTTCCGACAGGGGCACGAGCAGTACTTC
>TRBD1|.|TRBJ2-7|TRBV11-2
CASSLDPGQPYEQYF
TGTGCCAGCAGCTTAGATCCGGGACAGCCCTACGAGCAGTACTTC
>.|.|TRBJ2-7|TRBV7-9
CASSSTGGAAPYEQYF
TGTGCCAGCAGCTCCACCGGGGGAGCGGCCCCCTACGAGCAGTACTTC